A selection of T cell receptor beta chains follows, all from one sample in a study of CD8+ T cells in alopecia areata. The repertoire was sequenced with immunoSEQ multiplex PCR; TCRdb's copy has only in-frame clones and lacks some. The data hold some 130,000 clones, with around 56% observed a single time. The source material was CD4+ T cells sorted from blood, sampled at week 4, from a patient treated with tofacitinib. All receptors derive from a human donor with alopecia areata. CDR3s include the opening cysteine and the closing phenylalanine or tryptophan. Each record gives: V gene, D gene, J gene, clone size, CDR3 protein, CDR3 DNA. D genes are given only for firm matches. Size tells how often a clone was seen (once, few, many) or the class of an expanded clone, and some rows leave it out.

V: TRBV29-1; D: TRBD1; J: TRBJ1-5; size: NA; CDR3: CSVAFRTGAGNQPQHF; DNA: TGCAGCGTTGCGTTTAGGACAGGGGCTGGGAATCAGCCCCAGCATTTT
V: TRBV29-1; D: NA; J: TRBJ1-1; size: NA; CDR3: CSVERQLQGNTEAFF; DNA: TGCAGCGTTGAAAGGCAGCTGCAGGGGAACACTGAAGCTTTCTTT
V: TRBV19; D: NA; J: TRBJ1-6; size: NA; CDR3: CASSIGIVSYNSPLHF; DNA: TGTGCCAGTAGTATTGGTATAGTCTCCTATAATTCACCCCTCCACTTT
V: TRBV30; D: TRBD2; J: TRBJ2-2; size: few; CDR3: CAWGLAGSTGELFF; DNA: TGTGCCTGGGGACTAGCGGGATCCACCGGGGAGCTGTTTTTT
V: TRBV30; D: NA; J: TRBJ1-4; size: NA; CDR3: CAWSMWGTNEKLFF; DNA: TGTGCCTGGAGTATGTGGGGAACTAATGAAAAACTGTTTTTT
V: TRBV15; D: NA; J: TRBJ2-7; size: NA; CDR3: CATSRARGGREQYF; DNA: TGTGCCACCAGCAGAGCCAGGGGCGGTAGGGAGCAGTACTTC
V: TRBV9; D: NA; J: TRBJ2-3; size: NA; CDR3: CASSQRTDTQYF; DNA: TGTGCCAGCAGCCAGCGCACAGATACGCAGTATTTT
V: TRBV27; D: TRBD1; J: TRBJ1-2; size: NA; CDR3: CASSISRDSYGYTF; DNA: TGTGCCAGCAGTATCTCCCGGGACAGCTATGGCTACACCTTC
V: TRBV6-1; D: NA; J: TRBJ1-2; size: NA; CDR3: CASSEARLGYTF; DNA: TGTGCCAGCAGTGAAGCACGCCTTGGCTACACCTTC
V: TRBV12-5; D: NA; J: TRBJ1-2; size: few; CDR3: CASGAFNYGYTF; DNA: TGTGCTAGTGGTGCCTTCAACTATGGCTACACCTTC
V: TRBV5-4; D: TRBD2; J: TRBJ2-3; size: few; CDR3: CASSWTSGGADTQYF; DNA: TGTGCCAGCAGCTGGACTAGCGGGGGGGCCGATACGCAGTATTTT
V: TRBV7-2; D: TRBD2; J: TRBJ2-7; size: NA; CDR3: CASSRTSGRGYEQYF; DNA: TGTGCCAGCAGTCGCACTAGCGGGAGAGGCTACGAGCAGTACTTC
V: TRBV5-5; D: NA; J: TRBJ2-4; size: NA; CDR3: CASSLVMQIAKNIQYF; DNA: TGTGCCAGCAGCTTGGTTATGCAAATAGCCAAAAACATTCAGTACTTC
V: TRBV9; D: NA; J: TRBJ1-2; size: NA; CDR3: CASSIPSDGNFYGYTF; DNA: TGTGCCAGCAGCATACCTTCGGATGGGAACTTCTATGGCTACACCTTC
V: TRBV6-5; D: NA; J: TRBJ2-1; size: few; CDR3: CASIQSDEQFF; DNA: TGTGCCAGCATCCAGAGCGATGAGCAGTTCTTC
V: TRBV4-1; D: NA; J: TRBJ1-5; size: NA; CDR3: CASSRSWFSNQPQHF; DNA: TGCGCCAGCAGCCGGTCGTGGTTTAGCAATCAGCCCCAGCATTTT
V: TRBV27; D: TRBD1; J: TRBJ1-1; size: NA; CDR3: CASRGIGWTGDMNTEAFF; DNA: TGTGCCAGCAGGGGTATAGGGTGGACAGGGGACATGAACACTGAAGCTTTCTTT
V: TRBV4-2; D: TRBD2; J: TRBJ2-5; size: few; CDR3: CASSQDFTSGGTQYF; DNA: TGTGCCAGCAGCCAAGACTTCACTAGCGGGGGGACCCAGTACTTC
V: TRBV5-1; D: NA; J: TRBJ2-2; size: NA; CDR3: CASSLGPGELFF; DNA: TGCGCCAGCAGCTTGGGGCCGGGAGAGCTGTTTTTT
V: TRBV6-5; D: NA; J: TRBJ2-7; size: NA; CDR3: CASSYRGYEQYF; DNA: TGTGCCAGCAGTTACCGCGGCTACGAGCAGTACTTC
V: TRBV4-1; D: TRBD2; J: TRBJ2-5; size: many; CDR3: CASSQDRLAGEETQYF; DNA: TGCGCCAGCAGCCAAGATCGACTAGCGGGAGAAGAGACCCAGTACTTC
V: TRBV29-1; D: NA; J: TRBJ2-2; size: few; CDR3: CSVGGSGLLGGELFF; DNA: TGCAGCGTGGGTGGTAGCGGCCTTTTAGGCGGGGAGCTGTTTTTT
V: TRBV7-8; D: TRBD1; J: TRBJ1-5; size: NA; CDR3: CASSQGVSNQPQHF; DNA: TGTGCTAGCAGCCAGGGGGTGTCCAATCAGCCCCAGCATTTT
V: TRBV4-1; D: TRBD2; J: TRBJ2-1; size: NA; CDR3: CASSPGLAVSSYNEQFF; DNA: TGCGCCAGCAGCCCAGGACTAGCGGTAAGCTCCTACAATGAGCAGTTCTTC
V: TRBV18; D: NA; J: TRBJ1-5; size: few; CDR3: CASSPRGGVEVQPQHF; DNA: TGTGCCAGCTCACCACGTGGCGGGGTCGAAGTTCAGCCCCAGCATTTT
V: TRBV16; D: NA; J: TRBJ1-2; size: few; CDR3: CASSQEGYGYTF; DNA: TGTGCCAGCAGCCAAGAAGGGTATGGCTACACCTTC
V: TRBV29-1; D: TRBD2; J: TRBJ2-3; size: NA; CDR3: CSVGRVAGESTDTQYF; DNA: TGCAGCGTTGGTCGGGTAGCGGGGGAGAGCACAGATACGCAGTATTTT
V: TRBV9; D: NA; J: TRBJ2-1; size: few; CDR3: CASSVQVYNEQFF; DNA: TGTGCCAGCAGCGTACAGGTTTACAATGAGCAGTTCTTC
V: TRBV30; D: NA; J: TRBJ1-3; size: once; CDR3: CAWSPNPNGQTTNTIYF; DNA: TGTGCCTGGAGTCCAAACCCAAACGGACAGACCACAAACACCATATATTTT
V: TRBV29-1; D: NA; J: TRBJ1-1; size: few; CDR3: CSVAGTMNTEAFF; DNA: TGCAGCGTTGCCGGGACAATGAACACTGAAGCTTTCTTT
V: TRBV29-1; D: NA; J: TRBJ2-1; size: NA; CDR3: CSVERYNEQFF; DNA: TGCAGCGTTGAACGGTACAATGAGCAGTTCTTC
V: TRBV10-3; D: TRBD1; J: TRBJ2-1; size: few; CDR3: CAISSGTGSYNEQFF; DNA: TGTGCCATCAGTTCCGGGACAGGCTCCTACAATGAGCAGTTCTTC
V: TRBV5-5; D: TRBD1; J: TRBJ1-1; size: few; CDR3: CASSAGQANLEAFF; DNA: TGTGCCAGCAGCGCCGGACAGGCGAACCTTGAAGCTTTCTTT
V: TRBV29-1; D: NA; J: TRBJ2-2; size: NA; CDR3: CSVEYWDTGELFF; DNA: TGCAGCGTTGAATATTGGGACACCGGGGAGCTGTTTTTT
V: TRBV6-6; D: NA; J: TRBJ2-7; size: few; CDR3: CASSYLQEEQYF; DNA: TGTGCCAGCAGTTACCTACAGGAGGAGCAGTACTTC
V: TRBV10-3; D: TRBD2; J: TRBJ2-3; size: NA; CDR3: CAISAGTRRTDTQYF; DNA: TGTGCCATCAGTGCCGGGACTAGGAGGACAGATACGCAGTATTTT
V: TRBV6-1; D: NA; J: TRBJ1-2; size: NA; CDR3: CASSEPPAHGYTF; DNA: TGTGCCAGCAGTGAACCTCCGGCCCACGGCTACACCTTC
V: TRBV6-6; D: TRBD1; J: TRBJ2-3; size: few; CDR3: CASSPTGGEGDTQYF; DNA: TGTGCCAGCAGCCCAACAGGGGGCGAAGGGGATACGCAGTATTTT
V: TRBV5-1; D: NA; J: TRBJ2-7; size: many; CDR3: CASSLTGVTYEQYF; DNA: TGCGCCAGCAGCTTGACGGGGGTCACCTACGAGCAGTACTTC
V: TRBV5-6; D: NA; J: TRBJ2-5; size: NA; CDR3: CASSSASGRAQYF; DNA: TGTGCCAGCAGCTCCGCATCGGGAAGAGCCCAGTACTTC
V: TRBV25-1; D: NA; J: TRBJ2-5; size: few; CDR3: CASSDNRQGGETQYF; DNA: TGTGCCAGCAGTGATAATCGGCAGGGTGGGGAGACCCAGTACTTC
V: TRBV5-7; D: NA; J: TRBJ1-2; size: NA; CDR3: CASSLAPRQSYGYTF; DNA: TGTGCCAGCAGCTTGGCTCCTCGGCAGAGCTATGGCTACACCTTC
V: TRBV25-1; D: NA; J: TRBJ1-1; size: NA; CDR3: CASSEGVETEAFF; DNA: TGTGCCAGCAGTGAGGGAGTAGAAACTGAAGCTTTCTTT